These T cell receptor beta chains were read from a single sample in a study of blood T cell repertoires in COVID-19. Clones were read by immunoSEQ multiplex PCR, and TCRdb kept only the in-frame ones, dropping some. The table records about 76,000 clones, around 90% of them present only once. Sequencing was performed on peripheral blood. The receptors derive from a man aged 30 to 45 with acute or convalescent COVID-19. Each CDR3 is given with its conserved first and last residue. Fields, in order: clone size, D gene, J gene, V gene, CDR3 length, CDR3 protein, CDR3 DNA. The D gene is left open where the match is weak. Part of the rows lack a size; the others show once, few, many or a class for expanded clones.

clone size: once
D gene: NA
J gene: TRBJ2-1
V gene: TRBV19
CDR3 length: 14
CDR3 protein: CASSAPWRRNEQFF
CDR3 DNA: TGTGCCAGTAGTGCCCCGTGGAGAAGGAATGAGCAGTTCTTC

clone size: once
D gene: NA
J gene: TRBJ1-4
V gene: TRBV5-6
CDR3 length: 14
CDR3 protein: CASSLDRYNEKLFF
CDR3 DNA: TGTGCCAGCAGCTTGGACAGGTATAATGAAAAACTGTTTTTT

clone size: NA
D gene: TRBD2
J gene: TRBJ2-1
V gene: TRBV29-1
CDR3 length: 14
CDR3 protein: CSVEREGQGNEQFF
CDR3 DNA: TGCAGCGTTGAAAGGGAGGGTCAGGGAAATGAGCAGTTCTTC

clone size: once
D gene: NA
J gene: TRBJ2-2
V gene: TRBV18
CDR3 length: 16
CDR3 protein: CASSLFGDSAPGELFF
CDR3 DNA: TGTGCCAGCTCACTTTTTGGGGACTCCGCGCCCGGGGAGCTGTTTTTT

clone size: NA
D gene: NA
J gene: TRBJ2-7
V gene: TRBV27
CDR3 length: 15
CDR3 protein: CASSPGWTALYEQYF
CDR3 DNA: TGTGCCAGCAGCCCAGGGTGGACAGCATTATACGAGCAGTACTTC

clone size: NA
D gene: NA
J gene: TRBJ1-6
V gene: TRBV2
CDR3 length: 16
CDR3 protein: CASSEQGSSYNSPLHF
CDR3 DNA: TGTGCCAGCAGCGAACAGGGAAGCTCCTATAATTCACCCCTCCACTTT

clone size: NA
D gene: TRBD1
J gene: TRBJ2-1
V gene: TRBV6-5
CDR3 length: 13
CDR3 protein: CASSSRGSNEQFF
CDR3 DNA: TGTGCCAGCAGCTCCAGGGGGTCAAATGAGCAGTTCTTC

clone size: NA
D gene: TRBD1
J gene: TRBJ2-7
V gene: TRBV6-6
CDR3 length: 15
CDR3 protein: CASSSGTGGSYEQYF
CDR3 DNA: TGTGCCAGCAGTTCCGGGACAGGGGGGTCCTACGAGCAGTACTTC

clone size: NA
D gene: NA
J gene: TRBJ1-1
V gene: TRBV15
CDR3 length: 13
CDR3 protein: CATRTEKNTEAFF
CDR3 DNA: TGTGCCACCAGGACAGAAAAGAACACTGAAGCTTTCTTT

clone size: NA
D gene: TRBD1
J gene: TRBJ1-1
V gene: TRBV19
CDR3 length: 14
CDR3 protein: CASRLTGSVTEAFF
CDR3 DNA: TGTGCCAGTAGGTTGACAGGGAGTGTCACTGAAGCTTTCTTT